This TCR beta chain was found in a study of blood T cell repertoires in COVID-19. Overall study context: Collection of acute and convalescent COVID-19 samples took place in the United States, Italy and Spain. In each case, the material was cDNA or gDNA derived from T cells, B-cell-depleted T cells, or PBMCs.

There are 12 residues in the CDR3. Trimming took off 6 bases at V and 3 bases at J, with 9 bases between the two ends. Per the germline V gene, CDR1 is MDHEN and CDR2 is SYDVKM. Study processing details: Reference gene primer amplification yielded estimated nucleated cell counts. Clones were read by immunoSEQ multiplex PCR, and TCRdb kept only the in-frame ones, dropping some. D and trimming come from the DNA, and the V and J calls and clone size come from that table. The table includes 200,000 to 250,000 clones, approximately 81% detected once. The V and J genes are TRBV28 and TRBJ2-7, with D possibly TRBD1 on 5 matching bases. This receptor was taken from a man aged 40-49 years with acute or convalescent COVID-19. Material for sequencing was peripheral blood. CDR3 sequence (DNA): TGTGCCAGCAGCAAGGGGATCTACGAGCAGTACTTC. The encoded protein is CASSKGIYEQYF.